In its sample, the clone carrying this TCR beta chain was seen once. This CDR3 has 14 residues. Germline CDR1 is LGHDT and CDR2 is YNNKEL (reference sequence). Trimming took off 3 bases at V and 0 bases at J, with 9 bases between the two ends. These data originate in a study of T-cell memory formation after mild COVID-19. Looking at the study overall: Largely, the TCR clusters proved donor specific.

In TCRdb, the 5' RACE reads were re-called with MiXCR into one record per CDR3 protein. The sample has approximately 250,000 distinct CDR3 sequences; roughly 14% are singletons. The sample comprised PBMCs or a T cell subset sorted from them (not recorded which). The chain uses TRBV3-1 and TRBJ2-7; D is unresolved. The sequence was obtained from an adult woman who had mild COVID-19 (a few samples of this study predate the infection). Cell type and time point are not known. CDR3 protein: CASSQHRTSYEQYF. CDR3 DNA sequence: TGTGCCAGCAGCCAGCACCGAACCTCCTACGAGCAGTACTTC.